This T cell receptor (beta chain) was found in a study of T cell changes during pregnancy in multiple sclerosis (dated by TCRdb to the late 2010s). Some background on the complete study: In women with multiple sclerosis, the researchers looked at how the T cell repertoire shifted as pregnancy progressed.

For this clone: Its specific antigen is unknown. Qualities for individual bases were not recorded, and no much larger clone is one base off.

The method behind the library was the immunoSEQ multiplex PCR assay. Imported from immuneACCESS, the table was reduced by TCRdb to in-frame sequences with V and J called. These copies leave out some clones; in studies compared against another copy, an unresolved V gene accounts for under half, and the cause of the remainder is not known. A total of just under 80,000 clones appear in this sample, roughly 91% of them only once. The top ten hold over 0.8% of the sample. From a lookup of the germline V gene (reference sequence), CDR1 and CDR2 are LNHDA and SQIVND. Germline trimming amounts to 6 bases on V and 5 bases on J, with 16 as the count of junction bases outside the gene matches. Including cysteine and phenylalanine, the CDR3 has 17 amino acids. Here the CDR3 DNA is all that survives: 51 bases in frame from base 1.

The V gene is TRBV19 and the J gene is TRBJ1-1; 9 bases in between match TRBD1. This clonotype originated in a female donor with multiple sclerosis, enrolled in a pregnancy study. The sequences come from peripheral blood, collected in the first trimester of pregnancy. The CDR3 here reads CASRLGTGRPLRTEAFF. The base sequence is TGTGCCAGTAGGTTAGGGACAGGGAGACCCTTGAGAACTGAAGCTTTCTTT. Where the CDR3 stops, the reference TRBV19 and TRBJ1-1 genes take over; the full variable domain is DGGITQSPKYLFRKEGQNVTLSCEQNLNHDAMYWYRQDPGQGLRLIYYSQIVNDFQKGDIAEGYSVSREKKESFPLTVTSAQKNPTAFYLCASRLGTGRPLRTEAFFGQGTRLTVV.